These T cell receptor beta chains were read from a single sample in a study of blood T cell repertoires in COVID-19. Generated by immunoSEQ multiplex PCR, the TCRdb table keeps only in-frame clones and is missing some. The sample holds around 83,000 clones, more than 85% seen once. Input material: peripheral blood. These receptors were taken from a man older than 75 with active or convalescent COVID-19. Each CDR3 is given with its conserved first and last residue. D genes are given only for firm matches. Expanded clones are given a class, and other clones once, few, many or no size at all.

v_gene	d_gene	j_gene	abundance	CDR3nt	CDR3aa
TRBV28	NA	TRBJ2-3	NA	TGTGCCAGCAGACGTACAGGGACAGATACGCAGTATTTT	CASRRTGTDTQYF
TRBV24-1	TRBD1	TRBJ1-1	once	TGTGCCACCAGTGACGGGACAGGGGGCACTGAAGCTTTCTTT	CATSDGTGGTEAFF
TRBV6-5	NA	TRBJ1-5	NA	TGTGCCAGCAATCCGACGGGGATTCAGCCCCAGCATTTT	CASNPTGIQPQHF
TRBV4-1	TRBD1	TRBJ2-1	NA	TGCGCCAGCAGCCAAGGACAGGGTATAATGAATGAGCAGTTCTTC	CASSQGQGIMNEQFF
TRBV19	NA	TRBJ1-5	NA	TGTGCCAGTCGAGAACAGGGTACCTACAATCAGCCCCAGCATTTT	CASREQGTYNQPQHF
TRBV6-6	TRBD1	TRBJ1-1	NA	TGTGCCAGCAGACCCGGGACAGGGAGCACTGAAGCTTTCTTT	CASRPGTGSTEAFF
TRBV5-1	NA	TRBJ1-2	NA	TGCGCCAGCAGCTTGGAGACGACACTCTATGGCTACACCTTC	CASSLETTLYGYTF
TRBV11-3	TRBD2	TRBJ2-3	NA	TGTGCCAGCAGCTTAGATCTCGTTTCGGGAGGTGGAGATACGCAGTATTTT	CASSLDLVSGGGDTQYF
TRBV5-1	TRBD1	TRBJ1-1	NA	TGCGCCAGCAGCTTGGATACAGGGGGCCGAGCTTTCTTT	CASSLDTGGRAFF
TRBV24-1	TRBD1	TRBJ1-3	NA	TGTGCCACCACGGGGGACAGCCGTTTCTCTGGAAACACCATATATTTT	CATTGDSRFSGNTIYF
TRBV24-1	TRBD1	TRBJ1-2	NA	TGTGCCACCAGGGCCCAGGGGGATGGCTACACCTTC	CATRAQGDGYTF
TRBV2	TRBD1	TRBJ1-2	NA	TGTGCCAGCACAGCGAGGGGGCGCGGCTATGGCTACACCTTC	CASTARGRGYGYTF
TRBV5-4	NA	TRBJ1-5	NA	TGTGCCAGCAGCATTAGGGGGCAGCCCCAGCATTTT	CASSIRGQPQHF
TRBV11-2	NA	TRBJ2-5	NA	TGTGCCAGCAGCCCGTACCAAGAGACCCAGTACTTC	CASSPYQETQYF
TRBV7-9	NA	TRBJ2-5	NA	TGTGCCAGCAGCTTAGTGTCAGGGGGGTTCCAAGAGACCCAGTACTTC	CASSLVSGGFQETQYF
TRBV7-9	NA	TRBJ1-4	NA	TGTGCCAGCAGCCAACAGGGCTCGGTGGATGAAAAACTGTTTTTT	CASSQQGSVDEKLFF